Listed below are T cell receptor beta chains from one sample, sequenced in a study of stem cell transplantation in POMP-related autoinflammatory disease. Here immunoSEQ multiplex PCR was the method, and the copy in TCRdb shows in-frame clones only, minus some. The sample holds 4,500 to 6,000 clones; about 92% are singletons and the top ten take 2% to 3%. The sample in question was CD8+ T cells from PBMCs, obtained after stem cell transplantation. All receptors derive from a human patient with POMP-related autoinflammation and immune dysregulation (PRAID). Some of the T cells might come from the graft donor. The conserved cysteine and the conserved F or W are not part of the CDR3 here.

j_gene	v_gene	CDR3aa
TRBJ2-5	TRBV27	ASRPGLAGVRETQY
TRBJ2-2	TRBV7-2	ASSLEGLVSTGELF
TRBJ2-1	TRBV18	ASSPLTDEQF
TRBJ2-3	TRBV21-1	ASSKSIDGSTDTQY
TRBJ2-1	TRBV28	ASSRRAGNEQF
TRBJ2-1	TRBV7-9	AIPLAGYNEQF
TRBJ2-1	TRBV4-3	ASSQEGRRAYNEQF
TRBJ1-6	TRBV4-1	ASSQIGTGGYNSPLH
TRBJ2-3	TRBV7-2	ASSLRTSSTSTDTQY
TRBJ2-5	TRBV5-5	ASSLSPGLEDGETQY
TRBJ2-1	TRBV15	ATSREGTANEQF
TRBJ1-2	TRBV2	ASSPAQGLYGYT
TRBJ1-1	TRBV4-3	ASSHGTGLGNTEAF
TRBJ2-1	TRBV27	ASSLFGGNGLNEQF
TRBJ2-7	TRBV6-5	ASSTSGSISYEQY